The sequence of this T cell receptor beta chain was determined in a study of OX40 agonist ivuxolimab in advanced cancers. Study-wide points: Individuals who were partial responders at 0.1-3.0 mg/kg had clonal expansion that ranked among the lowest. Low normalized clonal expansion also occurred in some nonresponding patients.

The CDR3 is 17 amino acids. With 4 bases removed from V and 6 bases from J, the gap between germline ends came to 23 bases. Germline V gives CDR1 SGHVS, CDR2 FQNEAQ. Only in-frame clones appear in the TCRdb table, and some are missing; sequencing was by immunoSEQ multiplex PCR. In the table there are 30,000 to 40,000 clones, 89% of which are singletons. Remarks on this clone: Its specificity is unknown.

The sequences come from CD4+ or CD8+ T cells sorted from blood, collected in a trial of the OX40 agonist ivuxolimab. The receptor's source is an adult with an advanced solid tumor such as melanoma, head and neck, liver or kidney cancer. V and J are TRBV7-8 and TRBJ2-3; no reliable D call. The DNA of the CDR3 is TGTGCCAGCAGCTGGACCTACCCGGACCCACAAGGGGATACGCAGTATTTT. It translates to CASSWTYPDPQGDTQYF.